The 10 T cell receptor beta chains given below trace back to one sample, sequenced in a study of blood T cell repertoires in COVID-19 (dated by TCRdb to 2020 to 2022). Receptors were amplified or captured by the immunoSEQ multiplex PCR assay. As stored in TCRdb, this immuneACCESS dataset retains in-frame rearrangements with V and J assigned. A fraction of the clones does not appear; measured against another copy, unresolved V genes explain less than half of the discrepancy, and the remainder lacks a known reason. The sample table records about 220,000 clones; approximately 88% of these occur just once. 2% to 2.5% of the sample lies in the top ten. Sample: PBMCs or T cells enriched from blood (not recorded which). The receptors come from a woman between 40 and 50 years old with acute COVID-19.

The J gene is TRBJ2-3, the V gene TRBV7-2, with D uncertain. This CDR3 is 15 amino acids long. Trimming left V 3 bases short and J 0 bases short, with 10 bases between. The germline V gene has CDR1 SGHTA and CDR2 FQGNSA. The chain's CDR3 is CASSLRRDSTDTQYF. The CDR3 DNA is TGTGCCAGCAGCTTGAGGAGAGACAGCACAGATACGCAGTATTTT. Based on the CDR3 plus reference TRBV7-2 and TRBJ2-3, the full variable domain is GAGVSQSPSNKVTEKGKDVELRCDPISGHTALYWYRQSLGQGLEFLIYFQGNSAPDKSGLPSDRFSAERTGGSVSTLTIQRTQQEDSAVYLCASSLRRDSTDTQYFGPGTRLTVL.

The rearrangement links TRBV10-3 to TRBJ1-4; the match to TRBD1 covers 9 bases. The V segment lost 6 bases and the J segment 6 bases; nucleotides outside the gene matches: 5. The CDR3 totals 14 residues. Germline V gives CDR1 ENHRY, CDR2 SYGVKD. The CDR3 DNA reads as TGTGCCATCAGGGCTACAGGGGGCGATGAAAAACTGTTTTTT. This codes for CAIRATGGDEKLFF.

The chain has TRBV18 and TRBJ2-1, with 7 bases lining up with TRBD2. Per the germline V gene, CDR1 is KGHSH and CDR2 is LQKENI. This CDR3 is 15 amino acids long. Unmatched junction bases numbered 4, after V lost 1 base and J lost 4 bases. CDR3 coding DNA: TGTGCCAGCTCACCACGGAGCGGGGAGTACAATGAGCAGTTCTTC. It codes for CASSPRSGEYNEQFF.

V and J are TRBV18 and TRBJ2-5; 11 bases match TRBD1. In germline, CDR1 is KGHSH, CDR2 LQKENI. This CDR3 region has 15 residues. Germline trimming cut 4 bases from V and 0 bases from J; bases unmatched to any gene: 1. For the CDR3, the DNA is TGTGCCAGCTCACGGGACAGGGGGGACCAAGAGACCCAGTACTTC. This codes for CASSRDRGDQETQYF. Full variable domain (rest looked up from reference TRBV18 and TRBJ2-5): NAGVMQNPRHLVRRRGQEARLRCSPMKGHSHVYWYRQLPEEGLKFMVYLQKENIIDESGMPKERFSAEFPKEGPSILRIQQVVRGDSAAYFCASSRDRGDQETQYFGPGTRLLVL.

In its sample, this clone was seen a few times. The chain uses TRBV10-3 and TRBJ1-4; 7 nucleotides match TRBD1. Per germline, CDR1 ENHRY and CDR2 SYGVKD. The CDR3 covers 13 residues. Unmatched junction bases numbered 2, after V lost 6 bases and J lost 4 bases. The DNA for the CDR3 is TGTGCCATCAGCGGGACAGTTAATGAAAAACTGTTTTTT. Its protein product is CAISGTVNEKLFF.

Here the CDR3 reads CASSPFQGAEQFF. In DNA form, the CDR3 reads TGTGCCAGCTCACCATTTCAGGGTGCTGAGCAGTTCTTC. This rearrangement joins TRBV18 to TRBJ2-1, with a weak D call TRBD1 (5 bases). V lost 2 bases and J lost 9, with 11 bases in between. Germline values: CDR1 KGHSH, CDR2 LQKENI. This CDR3 has 13 amino acids.

The chain employs TRBV11-2 and TRBJ2-7; D is uncertain. The CDR3 loop spans 12 amino acids. Trimming stripped 3 bases from V and 1 base from J, with 4 bases between. Germline-derived CDR1 and CDR2 are SGHAT and FQNNGV. CDR3 protein: CASSLRSYEQYF. The CDR3 coding sequence is TGTGCCAGCAGCTTGCGTTCCTACGAGCAGTACTTC.

The J gene is TRBJ2-4, the V gene TRBV3-1 (or the pseudogene TRBV3-2); D may be TRBD1 (6 bases). Germline V CDR1 and CDR2: LGHDT, YNNKEL (reference sequence). V was trimmed by 1 base and J by 0 bases, leaving 16 bases between them. There are 18 residues in the CDR3. The CDR3 spells CASSQAQGCSSAKNIQYF. CDR3 nucleotides: TGTGCCAGCAGCCAAGCCCAGGGGTGCAGCTCAGCCAAAAACATTCAGTACTTC.

This chain joins TRBV10-3 and TRBJ2-5; D gene ambiguous. The CDR3 consists of 14 residues. In germline, CDR1 is ENHRY, CDR2 SYGVKD. Trimming left V 0 bases short and J 0 bases short, with 5 bases between. CDR3 DNA sequence: TGTGCCATCAGTGAGTCGGGCAACCAAGAGACCCAGTACTTC. This encodes CAISESGNQETQYF.

The V gene is TRBV4-3, the J gene TRBJ2-6, with 9 bases matching TRBD1. The germline V gene encodes CDR1 LGHNA and CDR2 YSLEER. The trim removed 1 base at V and 2 bases at J, leaving 6 bases unmatched. The CDR3 is made up of 18 amino acids. The CDR3 spells CASSQGGQGGAGANVLTF. CDR3 DNA sequence: TGCGCCAGCAGCCAAGGGGGACAGGGAGGCGCTGGGGCCAACGTCCTGACTTTC.